The clone carrying this TCR beta chain was seen ten or more times. TRAV- and TRBV-specific primers, spanning alpha and beta chains, primed first-strand cDNA. The authors amplified TCRs for 20 PCR cycles with a constant-region primer and a V-primer adapter. In TCRdb, the reads were re-called with MiXCR into one record per CDR3 protein. The sample has 95,000 to 100,000 distinct CDR3 sequences; less than 25% are singletons. These data belong to a study of low-dose radiotherapy and immunotherapy resistance in tumors. About the research overall: A dose of 1 Gy per fraction every two weeks went to Cohort 2, totaling 13 Gy over 26 weeks. Aspirin 300 mg was given orally each day for four cycles from cycle 1 day 1. Intravenous ipilimumab 1 mg/kg every six weeks was given with nivolumab 240 mg every two weeks.

Germline V CDR1 and CDR2: MNHEY, SVGAGI. This CDR3 region has 11 residues. Trimming cost V 5 bases and J 7 bases, with 9 bases left between them. Time point given: after trial treatment. Stated treatment: LDRT plus nivolumab, ipilimumab, low-dose cyclophosphamide and aspirin (RACIN trial). Donors were treated with nivolumab, ipilimumab, aspirin, and low-dose cyclophosphamide and radiotherapy. This receptor was taken from a male donor with prostate cancer. The sequencing used PBMCs, collected after low-dose radiotherapy plus immunotherapy. This chain connects TRBV6-5 to TRBJ2-7, with no clear D. The chain's CDR3 is CASSRGPEQYF. CDR3 sequence (DNA): TGTGCCAGCAGTCGCGGACCGGAGCAGTACTTC.